The TCR beta chain under discussion was sequenced for a study of immune evolution from preneoplasia to lung adenocarcinoma. Points from the study as a whole: Later-stage lesions appeared to have more T cells, more diversity, less clonality.

Between about 2014 and 2018, patients underwent resection in Japan or China. As regards this clone: Its antigen remains unknown.

The CDR3 contains 14 residues. In germline, CDR1 is SEHNR, CDR2 FQNEAQ (reference sequence). Trimming left V 3 bases short and J 3 bases short, with 11 bases between. TCRdb's copy holds only in-frame clones and misses some; the assay was immunoSEQ multiplex PCR. The data show some 5,000 clones, with around 73% seen just once and 8% to 9.5% held by the top ten. Sequenced sample: FFPE normal lung tissue adjacent to the tumor. This TCR was sampled from a person aged 50-69 years with lung adenocarcinoma. This chain connects TRBV7-9 to TRBJ1-1, with D perhaps matching TRBD1 (6 bases). The CDR3 DNA sequence: TGTGCCAGCAGCTTGCAGACAGGCGACACTGAAGCTTTCTTT. It encodes CASSLQTGDTEAFF.